The rows below give T cell receptor beta chains drawn from one sample of a study of response to subunit inactivated influenza vaccine. TCRdb processed the RT-PCR reads anew with MiXCR; each CDR3 protein has one entry. Found here are approximately 700,000 distinct CDR3 sequences, about 15% of them singletons; the top ten hold approximately 6.5%. Sequences were derived from PBMCs from blood, sampled less than 15 days before vaccination. These TCRs come from a man aged 45-65 years who received an inactivated influenza vaccine. The CDR3 runs from the conserved cysteine through the conserved F or W. The D gene is left open where the match is weak. Not all rows give a size; the values are once, few, many and, for expanded clones, a class.

clone size: .
CDR3 length: 15
V gene: TRBV6-1
D gene: TRBD1
J gene: TRBJ1-5
CDR3 DNA: TGTGCCAGCGGACGCAGGGGGCGTAGCAATCAGCCCCAGCATTTT
CDR3 protein: CASGRRGRSNQPQHF

clone size: .
CDR3 length: 16
V gene: TRBV12-3/TRBV12-4
D gene: .
J gene: TRBJ1-4
CDR3 DNA: TGTGCCAGCAGTTTTCGGGGTGGGGCGACTAATGAAAAACTGTTTTTT
CDR3 protein: CASSFRGGATNEKLFF

clone size: few
CDR3 length: 17
V gene: TRBV13
D gene: TRBD2
J gene: TRBJ2-1
CDR3 DNA: TGTGCCAGCAGCCCTCGCGGTGGGCGCGGGAGATACGGTGAGCAGTTCTTC
CDR3 protein: CASSPRGGRGRYGEQFF

clone size: .
CDR3 length: 17
V gene: TRBV15
D gene: .
J gene: TRBJ2-4
CDR3 DNA: TGTGCCACCAGCAGAGATAATCCAGGGGTCGGCGAAAACATTCAGTACTTC
CDR3 protein: CATSRDNPGVGENIQYF

clone size: .
CDR3 length: 17
V gene: TRBV3-1
D gene: TRBD2
J gene: TRBJ2-3
CDR3 DNA: TGTGCCAGCAGCCAAGACCCCGGGGGGGCCTTCGGAGATACGCAGTATTTT
CDR3 protein: CASSQDPGGAFGDTQYF

clone size: few
CDR3 length: 15
V gene: TRBV12-3/TRBV12-4
D gene: TRBD2
J gene: TRBJ2-5
CDR3 DNA: TGTGCCAGCAACGTAGCGGGGGGGTACCAAGAGACCCAGTACTTC
CDR3 protein: CASNVAGGYQETQYF

clone size: few
CDR3 length: 15
V gene: TRBV6-5
D gene: .
J gene: TRBJ2-1
CDR3 DNA: TGTGCCAGCAGTTACTCACGCGGATTCTCCAATGAGCAGTTCTTC
CDR3 protein: CASSYSRGFSNEQFF

clone size: few
CDR3 length: 15
V gene: TRBV29-1
D gene: .
J gene: TRBJ1-1
CDR3 DNA: TGCAGCGCTTCCTTACACTCAGGGCCGAACACTGAAGCTTTCTTT
CDR3 protein: CSASLHSGPNTEAFF

clone size: few
CDR3 length: 15
V gene: TRBV28
D gene: .
J gene: TRBJ2-4
CDR3 DNA: TGTGCCAGCGCCGAGCGGGACAGGACCAAAAACATTCAGTACTTC
CDR3 protein: CASAERDRTKNIQYF

clone size: few
CDR3 length: 13
V gene: TRBV2
D gene: .
J gene: TRBJ2-7
CDR3 DNA: TGTGCCAGCAGTGAAGCAGCCTCCTACGAGCAGTACTTC
CDR3 protein: CASSEAASYEQYF

clone size: .
CDR3 length: 17
V gene: TRBV3-1
D gene: TRBD2
J gene: TRBJ2-5
CDR3 DNA: TGTGCCAGCCCCCCCCCAGGGGCTAGCGGGGGACAAGAGACCCAGTACTTC
CDR3 protein: CASPPPGASGGQETQYF

clone size: many
CDR3 length: 12
V gene: TRBV5-5
D gene: .
J gene: TRBJ2-7
CDR3 DNA: TGTGCCAGCAGCGAAGAGTGGGACGAGCAGTACTTC
CDR3 protein: CASSEEWDEQYF

clone size: many
CDR3 length: 14
V gene: TRBV7-2
D gene: .
J gene: TRBJ1-5
CDR3 DNA: TGTGCCAGCAGCTTAGATCGCTCGAGTCAGCCCCAGCATTTT
CDR3 protein: CASSLDRSSQPQHF

clone size: .
CDR3 length: 14
V gene: TRBV29-1
D gene: .
J gene: TRBJ2-2
CDR3 DNA: TGCAGCGTTGAACGATCCCTAAACACCGGGGAGCTGTTTTTT
CDR3 protein: CSVERSLNTGELFF

clone size: .
CDR3 length: 16
V gene: TRBV7-2
D gene: TRBD1
J gene: TRBJ2-7
CDR3 DNA: TGTGCCAGCAGCTTAGGTCCGGCAGGGGGCGCGGGGGAGCAGTACTTC
CDR3 protein: CASSLGPAGGAGEQYF

clone size: .
CDR3 length: 17
V gene: TRBV19
D gene: TRBD1
J gene: TRBJ1-6
CDR3 DNA: TGTGCCAGTAGTATAACAGCCGGGACAGGGGTTGGTTCACCCCTCCACTTT
CDR3 protein: CASSITAGTGVGSPLHF

clone size: .
CDR3 length: 15
V gene: TRBV15
D gene: TRBD1
J gene: TRBJ2-7
CDR3 DNA: TGTGCCACCAGCAGAGGGGGACAGGGGTCCTACGAGCAGTACTTC
CDR3 protein: CATSRGGQGSYEQYF

clone size: .
CDR3 length: 16
V gene: TRBV7-8
D gene: TRBD1
J gene: TRBJ1-4
CDR3 DNA: TGTGCCAGCAGCTTGGGCGGGACAGGCACTAATGAAAAACTGTTTTTT
CDR3 protein: CASSLGGTGTNEKLFF

clone size: few
CDR3 length: 14
V gene: TRBV9
D gene: .
J gene: TRBJ1-6
CDR3 DNA: TGTGCCAGCAGCGTAACGGGGGGCAGATCACCCCTCCACTTT
CDR3 protein: CASSVTGGRSPLHF

clone size: few
CDR3 length: 15
V gene: TRBV29-1
D gene: TRBD1
J gene: TRBJ2-1
CDR3 DNA: TGCAGCGCCGCCGGACAGGGGCCTTATCGGGGGGAGCAGTTCTTC
CDR3 protein: CSAAGQGPYRGEQFF

clone size: few
CDR3 length: 17
V gene: TRBV4-3
D gene: TRBD1
J gene: TRBJ1-2
CDR3 DNA: TGCGCCAGCAGCCAAGGGGTTCGGGACAGGGCCAACTATGGCTACACCTTC
CDR3 protein: CASSQGVRDRANYGYTF

clone size: few
CDR3 length: 18
V gene: TRBV7-8
D gene: .
J gene: TRBJ2-3
CDR3 DNA: TGTGCCAGCATCCCAGCGTGGAGGGTCCGGGGTAGCACAGATACGCAGTATTTT
CDR3 protein: CASIPAWRVRGSTDTQYF

clone size: many
CDR3 length: 17
V gene: TRBV4-3
D gene: .
J gene: TRBJ2-3
CDR3 DNA: TGCGCCAGCAGCCAAGAGGCGAGCGTTATCCGCACAGATACGCAGTATTTT
CDR3 protein: CASSQEASVIRTDTQYF

clone size: few
CDR3 length: 17
V gene: TRBV6-2/TRBV6-3
D gene: .
J gene: TRBJ1-5
CDR3 DNA: TGTGCCAGCAGTTACCCCACTCAAAGGGTTAGCAATCAGCCCCAGCATTTT
CDR3 protein: CASSYPTQRVSNQPQHF

clone size: few
CDR3 length: 15
V gene: TRBV2
D gene: TRBD2
J gene: TRBJ2-1
CDR3 DNA: TGTGCCAGCGGAGGACTAGCGGGGGGTATGAATGAGCAGTTCTTC
CDR3 protein: CASGGLAGGMNEQFF

clone size: .
CDR3 length: 20
V gene: TRBV12-3/TRBV12-4
D gene: .
J gene: TRBJ2-1
CDR3 DNA: TGTGCCAGCAGTTCAGTAGGGATATCCGGGACGCTTAGCTCCTACAATGAGCAGTTCTTC
CDR3 protein: CASSSVGISGTLSSYNEQFF

clone size: .
CDR3 length: 14
V gene: TRBV20-1
D gene: .
J gene: TRBJ1-5
CDR3 DNA: TGCAGTGCTAGAGATCCCCTTAGGAATCAGCCCCAGCATTTT
CDR3 protein: CSARDPLRNQPQHF

clone size: few
CDR3 length: 12
V gene: TRBV7-2
D gene: .
J gene: TRBJ2-1
CDR3 DNA: TGTGCCAGCAGCCCCCAGAAAAATGAGCAGTTCTTC
CDR3 protein: CASSPQKNEQFF

clone size: few
CDR3 length: 16
V gene: TRBV11-3
D gene: TRBD2
J gene: TRBJ2-1
CDR3 DNA: TGTGCCAGCAGCTCCGGGACTAGCGGGAGGGCCGGGCGGCAGTTCTTC
CDR3 protein: CASSSGTSGRAGRQFF

clone size: .
CDR3 length: 12
V gene: TRBV29-1
D gene: .
J gene: TRBJ2-1
CDR3 DNA: TGCAGCGTTGGCAGGGCCTACAATGAGCAGTTCTTC
CDR3 protein: CSVGRAYNEQFF

clone size: few
CDR3 length: 14
V gene: TRBV2
D gene: .
J gene: TRBJ1-5
CDR3 DNA: TGTGCCAGCAGTAGACACCGTAGCAATCAGCCCCAGCATTTT
CDR3 protein: CASSRHRSNQPQHF

clone size: .
CDR3 length: 15
V gene: TRBV29-1
D gene: TRBD2
J gene: TRBJ2-1
CDR3 DNA: TGCAGCGTTGAAGGGGGACTAGCGACTTACAATGAGCAGTTCTTC
CDR3 protein: CSVEGGLATYNEQFF

clone size: .
CDR3 length: 16
V gene: TRBV7-8
D gene: TRBD1
J gene: TRBJ2-7
CDR3 DNA: TGTGCCAGCAGCTTGGGGACAGGGATATCGAGCTACGAGCAGTACTTC
CDR3 protein: CASSLGTGISSYEQYF

clone size: .
CDR3 length: 14
V gene: TRBV12-3/TRBV12-4
D gene: TRBD1
J gene: TRBJ2-4
CDR3 DNA: TGTGCCAGCAGTACAGGGGGCACGGGAAACATTCAGTACTTC
CDR3 protein: CASSTGGTGNIQYF

clone size: once
CDR3 length: 14
V gene: TRBV19
D gene: TRBD1
J gene: TRBJ2-2
CDR3 DNA: TGTGCCAGTAGGACACAGGGGGCGGTCGGGGAGCTGTTTTTT
CDR3 protein: CASRTQGAVGELFF

clone size: few
CDR3 length: 13
V gene: TRBV7-2
D gene: .
J gene: TRBJ2-1
CDR3 DNA: TGTGCCAGCACCCCCGGGGGCTTGGATGAGCAGTTCTTC
CDR3 protein: CASTPGGLDEQFF

clone size: few
CDR3 length: 14
V gene: TRBV12-3/TRBV12-4
D gene: .
J gene: TRBJ2-1
CDR3 DNA: TGTGCCAGCTCGACAGACAACTACTACAATGAGCAGTTCTTC
CDR3 protein: CASSTDNYYNEQFF

clone size: few
CDR3 length: 14
V gene: TRBV12-3/TRBV12-4
D gene: .
J gene: TRBJ2-3
CDR3 DNA: TGTGCCAGCAGTTTGCCAGAATTCACAGATACGCAGTATTTT
CDR3 protein: CASSLPEFTDTQYF

clone size: .
CDR3 length: 15
V gene: TRBV7-2
D gene: TRBD2
J gene: TRBJ2-7
CDR3 DNA: TGTGCCAGCAGCTTAACCGGGACTAGCGGGATAGAGCAGTACTTC
CDR3 protein: CASSLTGTSGIEQYF

clone size: .
CDR3 length: 13
V gene: TRBV20-1
D gene: .
J gene: TRBJ1-2
CDR3 DNA: TGCAGTGCTAGAGATCGGGCAGTCTATGGCTACACCTTC
CDR3 protein: CSARDRAVYGYTF

clone size: many
CDR3 length: 15
V gene: TRBV4-3
D gene: TRBD2
J gene: TRBJ2-1
CDR3 DNA: TGCGCCAGCAGCCATGAACTAGCGGGAGGGCAAAAACAGTTCTTC
CDR3 protein: CASSHELAGGQKQFF

clone size: once
CDR3 length: 15
V gene: TRBV19
D gene: TRBD2
J gene: TRBJ2-2
CDR3 DNA: TGTGCCAGTACTGGGGGGGGACTGAACACCGGGGAGCTGTTTTTT
CDR3 protein: CASTGGGLNTGELFF

clone size: .
CDR3 length: 17
V gene: TRBV6-2/TRBV6-3
D gene: .
J gene: TRBJ2-1
CDR3 DNA: TGTGCCAGCAGTTACCTTCTAGGGTCAGGGCTGGACAATGAGCAGTTCTTC
CDR3 protein: CASSYLLGSGLDNEQFF

clone size: many
CDR3 length: 14
V gene: TRBV7-9
D gene: TRBD1
J gene: TRBJ2-5
CDR3 DNA: TGTGCCAGCAGCCGAGGACAGGGTGTAGAGACCCAGTACTTC
CDR3 protein: CASSRGQGVETQYF

clone size: many
CDR3 length: 15
V gene: TRBV4-2
D gene: .
J gene: TRBJ2-7
CDR3 DNA: TGTGCCAGCAGCCAAAGCCAAGGTCAGAACTACGAGCAGTACTTC
CDR3 protein: CASSQSQGQNYEQYF

clone size: .
CDR3 length: 13
V gene: TRBV29-1
D gene: TRBD1
J gene: TRBJ2-7
CDR3 DNA: TGCAGCGTTGACCCGACAGGGGGTAACGAGCAGTACTTC
CDR3 protein: CSVDPTGGNEQYF